This TCR beta chain was captured by sequencing in a study of PD-L1 blockade in urothelial cancer. Study context: Blood analyses occurred 3 weeks (second dose) and 6 weeks post treatment start.

Assay: immunoSEQ multiplex PCR; the TCRdb copy retains only in-frame clones and omits some. The sample holds over 100,000 clones, 75% to 95% seen once. Indicated time point: peripheral blood 6 weeks after treatment start. Pretreatment and on-treatment samples were taken, numbering 1 to 8 per patient. Trimming took off 4 bases at V and 4 bases at J, with 13 bases between the two ends. Germline lookup yields CDR1 LNHDA and CDR2 SQIVND (reference sequence). The CDR3 length is 15 residues. The receptor's source is a man aged 55 to 69 with urothelial cancer. Material: PBMCs, obtained around atezolizumab (anti-PD-L1) treatment. The chain recombines TRBV19 with TRBJ2-2, with a possible D match to TRBD1 (6 bases). CDR3 sequence reads: CASSTQGLVTGELFF. CDR3 DNA sequence: TGTGCCAGTAGTACGCAGGGGCTCGTCACCGGGGAGCTGTTTTTT. Variable domain in full (rest from reference TRBV19 and TRBJ2-2): DGGITQSPKYLFRKEGQNVTLSCEQNLNHDAMYWYRQDPGQGLRLIYYSQIVNDFQKGDIAEGYSVSREKKESFPLTVTSAQKNPTAFYLCASSTQGLVTGELFFGEGSRLTVL.